The following is a TCR beta chain sequence with its context. The data derive from a study of blood T cell repertoires in COVID-19. Profiling relied on immunoSEQ multiplex PCR, and the TCRdb table lists in-frame clones only, not all of them. The data hold some 180,000 clones, with about 83% observed a single time. Patients at the Seattle site were enrolled during active infection and followed longitudinally. V was pared by 7 bases and J by 0 bases, with 5 bases of the junction left unmatched. The germline CDR1 and CDR2 sequences are LGHDT and YNNKEL (reference sequence). The CDR3 is 15 residues long. V gene TRBV3-1 (or the pseudogene TRBV3-2) combines with J gene TRBJ2-4, with TRBD2 identical over 8 bases. The origin of this receptor is a woman older than 75 with COVID-19, enrolled during active disease. The specimen sequenced was peripheral blood. CDR3 loop: CASTSTSGAKNIQYF. DNA of the CDR3: TGTGCCAGCACCAGCACTAGCGGAGCCAAAAACATTCAGTACTTC.